This T cell receptor (beta chain) originates from a study of blood T cell repertoires in COVID-19. Turning to the study itself: Sources were T cells, B-cell-depleted T cells, or PBMCs; the material itself was cDNA or gDNA.

The CDR3 loop spans 15 amino acids. Deletions cut 3 bases from V and 0 bases from J, with 11 bases between. From germline, CDR1 is KGHSH and CDR2 LQKENI. Using immunoSEQ multiplex PCR, the repertoire was profiled, and TCRdb retains in-frame clones only, with some absent. The data show 250,000 or so clones, about 86% seen once. This chain joins TRBV18 and TRBJ1-1; D may be TRBD1 (5 bases). The sample consisted of peripheral blood. The receptor was derived from a man younger than 45 with active or convalescent COVID-19. CDR3 protein: CASSPQQEMNTEAFF. CDR3 DNA: TGTGCCAGCTCACCTCAACAGGAGATGAACACTGAAGCTTTCTTT.